The source of this T cell receptor beta chain is a study of cytomegalovirus exposure and HLA in healthy donors. Whole-study findings and limits: Using the classifier, cytomegalovirus status was reportedly diagnosed with high specificity and sensitivity.

Details on this clone: Its antigen remains unidentified.

Per germline, CDR1 SGHRS and CDR2 YFSETQ. V lost 3 bases and J lost 0; bases outside the gene matches: 9. CDR3 length equals 18 residues. The PCR made use of 60 Vbeta and 13 Jbeta primers. Only in-frame clones appear in the TCRdb table, and some are missing; sequencing was by immunoSEQ multiplex PCR. The sample yields 160,000 or so clones, roughly 80% seen once. The rearrangement uses TRBV5-1 and TRBJ2-3, with 11 positions matching TRBD1. This clonotype originated in a woman aged 45-65 years in good health and CMV-seronegative. Sequenced: PBMCs. For the CDR3, the DNA is TGCGCCAGCAGCTACGGACAGGGGGCCCGCTCTAGCACAGATACGCAGTATTTT. Encoded protein: CASSYGQGARSSTDTQYF.